This T cell receptor (beta chain) was sequenced during a study of T cells in Graves' hyperthyroidism and ophthalmopathy. Study in general: Once the initial diagnosis was made, peripheral blood was obtained before any treatment.

This clonotype was observed at least ten times. The trim removed 6 bases at V and 8 bases at J, leaving 9 bases unmatched. Per germline, CDR1 SNHLY and CDR2 FYNNEI. This CDR3 has 14 residues. TCR beta CDR3 sequences were amplified from RNA transcripts. A set of HTBI primers served as the primers for a first-round RT-PCR of the TCR CDR3. In TCRdb, the multiplex PCR reads were re-called with MiXCR into one record per CDR3 protein. The table lists a few hundred thousand distinct CDR3 sequences, roughly 15% of them singletons. Hyperthyroidism, newly diagnosed and lasting under 2 months, affected patients aged 18 to 65. Not enrolled were patients with uncontrolled infection, other autoimmune disease, pregnancy or lactation.

The sequence was collected from a woman under 30 with Graves' hyperthyroidism. What was sequenced was blood. This chain joins TRBV2 and TRBJ1-1, with TRBD1 matching over 10 bases. CDR3 sequence reads: CASRGDRGELEAFF. CDR3 DNA sequence: TGTGCCAGCAGAGGGGACAGGGGCGAGCTAGAAGCTTTCTTT.